These 4 T cell receptor beta chains share one sample of origin, sequenced in a study of blood T cell repertoires in COVID-19. Data came from immunoSEQ multiplex PCR; TCRdb stores just in-frame clones and leaves some out. This sample has hundreds of thousands of clones, with nearly 90% found just once. The specimen sequenced was PBMCs or T cells enriched from blood (not recorded which). Receptors were obtained from a woman aged 40 to 55 with acute COVID-19.

The gene calls are TRBV6-5 and TRBJ1-4, with 9 bases fitting TRBD1. V was clipped by 4 bases and J by 3 bases; unmatched bases: 6. Germline loops: CDR1 MNHEY, CDR2 SVGAGI. CDR3 length: 16 residues. The DNA for the CDR3 is TGTGCCAGCAGTTGGGGACAGGGAGGAGCTAATGAAAAACTGTTTTTT. This encodes CASSWGQGGANEKLFF.

The V gene is TRBV6-5, the J gene TRBJ1-1; 10 bases agree with TRBD1. V lost 5 bases, J lost 6 bases, and 6 bases stayed unmatched. This CDR3 has 14 amino acids. CDR1 is MNHEY and CDR2 is SVGAGI in the germline V gene. CDR3 loop: CASSLDRGRAEAFF. The CDR3 coding sequence is TGTGCCAGCAGTCTAGACAGGGGGCGCGCTGAAGCTTTCTTT.

This clone appeared a single time. The DNA for the CDR3 is TGTGCCAGCAGCCAAGATATTTGGACAGAAGGCACCTTC. Its protein is CASSQDIWTEGTF. The rearrangement links TRBV3-1 (or the pseudogene TRBV3-2) to TRBJ1-2; tentative D call: TRBD1 (6 bases). This CDR3 contains 13 residues. Per germline, CDR1 LGHDT and CDR2 YNNKEL (reference sequence). V shed 0 bases and J shed 13 bases, with 15 bases lying between them.

The chain couples TRBV2 to TRBJ1-5, with TRBD1 matching 8 bases. The J segment lost 2 bases and the V segment lost 5 bases, leaving 11 bases of the junction unmatched. Germline CDR1 reads SNHLY; CDR2 reads FYNNEI. The CDR3 has 17 residues. CDR3 coding DNA: TGTGCCAGCAGTCACAAACCGGGACAGGCGGGCAATCAGCCCCAGCATTTT. Its translation is CASSHKPGQAGNQPQHF.